This TCR beta chain was sequenced for a study of response to subunit inactivated influenza vaccine. General study results and limits: The study's authors posited that every seasonal influenza vaccination enlists few new T cells.

Germline V CDR1 and CDR2: SGHTA, FQGNSA. V lost 6 bases, J lost 1 base, and 2 bases stayed unmatched. The CDR3 loop spans 15 amino acids. The sample holds many counts of this clonotype. Antigen specificity is unknown. TCRdb analysed the RT-PCR reads with MiXCR anew, one entry per CDR3 protein. Among 540,000 or so distinct CDR3 sequences listed, around 13% were seen once. The sequence came from a man aged 50-60 years who received an inactivated influenza vaccine. J is TRBJ2-3 and V is TRBV7-2; 12 positions match TRBD2. The source was PBMCs from blood, collected about 40 days after vaccination. CDR3 sequence reads: CASRLAGGRTDTQYF. The CDR3 bases are TGTGCCAGCAGACTAGCGGGAGGCCGCACAGATACGCAGTATTTT.